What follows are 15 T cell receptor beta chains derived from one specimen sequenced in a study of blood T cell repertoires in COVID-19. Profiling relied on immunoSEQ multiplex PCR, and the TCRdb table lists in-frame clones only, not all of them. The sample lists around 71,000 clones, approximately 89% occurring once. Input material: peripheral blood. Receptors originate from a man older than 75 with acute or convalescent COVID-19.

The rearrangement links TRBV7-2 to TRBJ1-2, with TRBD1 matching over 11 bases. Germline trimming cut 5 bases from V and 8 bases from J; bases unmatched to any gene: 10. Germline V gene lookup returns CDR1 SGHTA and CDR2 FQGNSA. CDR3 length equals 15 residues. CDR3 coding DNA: TGTGCCAGCAGCGATCGGACAGGGGGCGTGGAGGGCTACACCTTC. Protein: CASSDRTGGVEGYTF. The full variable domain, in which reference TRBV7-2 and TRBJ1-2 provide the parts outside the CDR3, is GAGVSQSPSNKVTEKGKDVELRCDPISGHTALYWYRQSLGQGLEFLIYFQGNSAPDKSGLPSDRFSAERTGGSVSTLTIQRTQQEDSAVYLCASSDRTGGVEGYTFGSGTRLTVV.

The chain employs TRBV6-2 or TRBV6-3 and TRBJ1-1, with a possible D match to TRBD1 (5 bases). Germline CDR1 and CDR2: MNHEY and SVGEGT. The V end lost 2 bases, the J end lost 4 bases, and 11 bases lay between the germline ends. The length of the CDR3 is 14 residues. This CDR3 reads CASSYGGASTEAFF. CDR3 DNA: TGTGCCAGCAGTTACGGAGGGGCGAGCACTGAAGCTTTCTTT.

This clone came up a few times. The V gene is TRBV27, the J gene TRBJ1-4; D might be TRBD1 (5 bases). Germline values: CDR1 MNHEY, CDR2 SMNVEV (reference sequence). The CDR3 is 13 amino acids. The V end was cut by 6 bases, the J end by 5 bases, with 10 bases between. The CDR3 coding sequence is TGTGCCAGCAGCAGGGTACGGAATGAAAAACTGTTTTTT. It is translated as CASSRVRNEKLFF.

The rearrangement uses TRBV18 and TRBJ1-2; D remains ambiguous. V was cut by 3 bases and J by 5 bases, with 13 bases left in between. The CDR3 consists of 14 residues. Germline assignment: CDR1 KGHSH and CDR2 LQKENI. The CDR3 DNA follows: TGTGCCAGCTCACCTGGCAGGAATGGATATGGCTACACCTTC. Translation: CASSPGRNGYGYTF. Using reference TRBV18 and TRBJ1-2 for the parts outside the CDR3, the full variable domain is NAGVMQNPRHLVRRRGQEARLRCSPMKGHSHVYWYRQLPEEGLKFMVYLQKENIIDESGMPKERFSAEFPKEGPSILRIQQVVRGDSAAYFCASSPGRNGYGYTFGSGTRLTVV.

CDR3 region: CATTVGTGVSYEQYF. In DNA, the CDR3 is TGTGCCACGACGGTCGGGACGGGAGTTTCCTACGAGCAGTACTTC. The V gene is TRBV10-3, the J gene TRBJ2-7; possible D gene TRBD2, 6 bases. The CDR3 length is 15 residues. The germline V gene has CDR1 ENHRY and CDR2 SYGVKD. The V end lost 10 bases, the J end lost 1 base, and 20 bases lay between the germline ends.

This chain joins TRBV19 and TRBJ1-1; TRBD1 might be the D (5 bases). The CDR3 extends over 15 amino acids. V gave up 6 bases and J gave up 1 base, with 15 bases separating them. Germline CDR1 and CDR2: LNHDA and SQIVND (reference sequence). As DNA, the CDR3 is TGTGCCAGTAGGGGGGGGATAGGACCGAACACTGAAGCTTTCTTT. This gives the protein CASRGGIGPNTEAFF.

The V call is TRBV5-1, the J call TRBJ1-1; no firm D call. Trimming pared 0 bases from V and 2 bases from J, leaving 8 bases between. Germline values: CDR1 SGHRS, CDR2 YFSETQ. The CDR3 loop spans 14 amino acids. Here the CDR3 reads CASSLGLLNTEAFF. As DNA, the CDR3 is TGCGCCAGCAGCTTGGGACTGCTCAACACTGAAGCTTTCTTT.

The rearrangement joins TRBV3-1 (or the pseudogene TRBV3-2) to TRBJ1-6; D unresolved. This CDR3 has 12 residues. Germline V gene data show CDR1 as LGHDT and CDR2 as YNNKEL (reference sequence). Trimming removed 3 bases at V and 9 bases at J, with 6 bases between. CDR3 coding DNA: TGTGCCAGCAGCCAGAGGATTTCACCCCTCCACTTT. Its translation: CASSQRISPLHF.

The CDR3 DNA follows: TGTGCCAGCAGCTTAGGCCAGCGGGCGACCACAGATACGCAGTATTTT. It codes for CASSLGQRATTDTQYF. The V gene is TRBV7-2, the J gene TRBJ2-3, with D possibly matching TRBD2 (6 bases). With 1 base removed from V and 2 bases from J, the gap between germline ends came to 13 bases. The CDR3 length is 16 residues. Germline CDR1 SGHTA, CDR2 FQGNSA. The variable domain in full, with the rest retrieved from reference TRBV7-2 and TRBJ2-3, is GAGVSQSPSNKVTEKGKDVELRCDPISGHTALYWYRQSLGQGLEFLIYFQGNSAPDKSGLPSDRFSAERTGGSVSTLTIQRTQQEDSAVYLCASSLGQRATTDTQYFGPGTRLTVL.

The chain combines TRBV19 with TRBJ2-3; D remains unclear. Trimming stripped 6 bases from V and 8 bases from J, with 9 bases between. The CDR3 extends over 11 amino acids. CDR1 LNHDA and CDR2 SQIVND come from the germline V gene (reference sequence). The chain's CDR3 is CASSVAGTQYF. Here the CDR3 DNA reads TGTGCCAGTAGCGTAGCCGGTACGCAGTATTTT.

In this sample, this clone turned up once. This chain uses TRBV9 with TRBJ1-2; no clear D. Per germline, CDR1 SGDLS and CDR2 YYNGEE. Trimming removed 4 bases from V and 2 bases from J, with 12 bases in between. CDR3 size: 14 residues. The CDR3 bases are TGTGCCAGCAGCCCTGGGGAGGGCAACTATGGCTACACCTTC. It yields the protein CASSPGEGNYGYTF. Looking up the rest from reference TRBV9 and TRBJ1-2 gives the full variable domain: DSGVTQTPKHLITATGQRVTLRCSPRSGDLSVYWYQQSLDQGLQFLIQYYNGEERAKGNILERFSAQQFPDLHSELNLSSLELGDSALYFCASSPGEGNYGYTFGSGTRLTVV.

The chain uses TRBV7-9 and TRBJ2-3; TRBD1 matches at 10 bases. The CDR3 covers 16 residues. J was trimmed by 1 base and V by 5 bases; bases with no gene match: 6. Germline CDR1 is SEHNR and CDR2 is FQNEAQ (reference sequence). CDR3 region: CASSADRGRGTDTQYF. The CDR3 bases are TGTGCCAGCAGCGCCGACAGGGGGCGCGGCACAGATACGCAGTATTTT. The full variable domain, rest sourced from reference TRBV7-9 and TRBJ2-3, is DTGVSQNPRHKITKRGQNVTFRCDPISEHNRLYWYRQTLGQGPEFLTYFQNEAQLEKSRLLSDRFSAERPKGSFSTLEIQRTEQGDSAMYLCASSADRGRGTDTQYFGPGTRLTVL.

CDR3 sequence reads: CAISVGRGWDTQYF. In nucleotides, the CDR3 is TGTGCCATCAGTGTGGGGCGGGGTTGGGATACGCAGTATTTT. The chain is built from TRBV10-3 and TRBJ2-3, with D possibly TRBD2 on 6 matching bases. V was trimmed by 4 bases and J by 6 bases, leaving 14 bases between them. The germline CDR1 and CDR2 sequences are ENHRY and SYGVKD. This CDR3 has 14 amino acids.

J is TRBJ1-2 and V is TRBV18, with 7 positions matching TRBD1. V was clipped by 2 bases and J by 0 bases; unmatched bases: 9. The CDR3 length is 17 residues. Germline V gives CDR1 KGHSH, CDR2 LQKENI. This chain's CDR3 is CASSPFAGTETNYGYTF. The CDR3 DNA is TGTGCCAGCTCACCATTTGCTGGGACAGAGACTAACTATGGCTACACCTTC.

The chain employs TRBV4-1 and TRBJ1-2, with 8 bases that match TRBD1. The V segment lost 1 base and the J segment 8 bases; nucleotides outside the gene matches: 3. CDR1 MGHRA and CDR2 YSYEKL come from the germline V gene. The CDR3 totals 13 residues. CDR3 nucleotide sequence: TGCGCCAGCAGCCAAGTGGCAGGGGGCGGCTACACCTTC. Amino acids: CASSQVAGGGYTF.